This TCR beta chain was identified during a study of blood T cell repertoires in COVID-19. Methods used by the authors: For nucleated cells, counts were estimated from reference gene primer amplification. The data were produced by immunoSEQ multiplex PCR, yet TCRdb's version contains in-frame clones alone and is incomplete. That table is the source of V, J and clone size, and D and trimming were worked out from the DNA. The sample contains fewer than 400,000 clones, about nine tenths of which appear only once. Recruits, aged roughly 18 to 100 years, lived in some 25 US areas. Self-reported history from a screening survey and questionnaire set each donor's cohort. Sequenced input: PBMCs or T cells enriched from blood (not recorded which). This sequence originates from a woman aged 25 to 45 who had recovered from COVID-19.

In DNA, the CDR3 is TGTGCCAGCAGTCGACAGGGTCTTGGTGATGGCTACACCTTC. Protein product: CASSRQGLGDGYTF. The genes are TRBV7-9 and TRBJ1-2; 7 positions match TRBD1. This CDR3 spans 14 amino acids. The trim removed 6 bases at V and 6 bases at J, leaving 10 bases unmatched. The germline V gene has CDR1 SEHNR and CDR2 FQNEAQ (reference sequence). Complete variable domain (other parts from reference TRBV7-9 and TRBJ1-2): DTGVSQNPRHKITKRGQNVTFRCDPISEHNRLYWYRQTLGQGPEFLTYFQNEAQLEKSRLLSDRFSAERPKGSFSTLEIQRTEQGDSAMYLCASSRQGLGDGYTFGSGTRLTVV.